Below, 7 T cell receptor beta chains from the same sample are listed, as sequenced in a study of blood T cell repertoires in COVID-19. The data were produced by immunoSEQ multiplex PCR, yet TCRdb's version contains in-frame clones alone and is incomplete. The sample has under 250,000 clones, approximately 82% seen once. The sequencing input was peripheral blood. Source of these receptors: a man in his forties or fifties with active or convalescent COVID-19.

Turning to this clone: Other DNA sequences in this specimen translate into the identical CDR3. The chain combines TRBV10-3 with TRBJ1-2; 10 bases fit TRBD1. The CDR3 consists of 15 residues. Trimming cost V 2 bases and J 0 bases; bases outside gene matches: 0. CDR1 is ENHRY and CDR2 is SYGVKD in the germline V gene. The CDR3 DNA is TGTGCCATCAGTGAGGGACAGGGGGCTAACTATGGCTACACCTTC. Translated, it gives CAISEGQGANYGYTF.

This rearrangement joins TRBV6-1 to TRBJ1-5; perhaps TRBD1 as D (5 bases). In germline, CDR1 is MNHNS, CDR2 SASEGT. This CDR3 is 16 amino acids long. V was shortened by 1 base and J by 5 bases, with 15 bases between the two germline ends. The CDR3, as DNA: TGTGCCAGCAGTGAAGTAGTGGGGCTTACCTATCAGCCCCAGCATTTT. It codes for CASSEVVGLTYQPQHF.

This chain connects TRBV2 to TRBJ2-3; possible D gene TRBD1, 6 bases. V was shortened by 5 bases and J by 0 bases, with 9 bases between the two germline ends. The CDR3 covers 14 residues. Germline V lookup: CDR1 SNHLY, CDR2 FYNNEI. CDR3 region: CASSLDSSTDTQYF. The CDR3 DNA sequence: TGTGCCAGCAGTTTGGACAGTAGCACAGATACGCAGTATTTT.

V usage is TRBV2 and J usage is TRBJ2-1, with 10 bases lining up with TRBD1. CDR3 size: 17 residues. V was clipped by 1 base and J by 5 bases; unmatched bases: 8. The germline gives CDR1 SNHLY, CDR2 FYNNEI. The CDR3 protein is CASSEGFWDRGNNEQFF. CDR3 nucleotides: TGTGCCAGCAGTGAAGGTTTCTGGGACAGGGGAAACAATGAGCAGTTCTTC.

The chain has TRBV19 and TRBJ1-4; 7 bases line up with TRBD1. The CDR3 consists of 13 residues. With 5 bases clipped from V and 8 bases from J, the junction kept 5 bases outside the gene matches. The germline CDR1 and CDR2 sequences are LNHDA and SQIVND (reference sequence). In DNA form, the CDR3 reads TGTGCCAGTAGTCCGACAGGGCGAGAAAAACTGTTTTTT. It is translated as CASSPTGREKLFF.

This rearrangement joins TRBV4-1 to TRBJ1-4, with D uncertain. The CDR3 is 15 residues long. CDR1 and CDR2 (germline): MGHRA, YSYEKL. Trimming removed 0 bases at V and 8 bases at J, with 13 bases between. CDR3 region: CASSQDGVWREKLFF. The CDR3 DNA sequence: TGCGCCAGCAGCCAAGATGGGGTCTGGAGGGAAAAACTGTTTTTT.

The chain couples TRBV6-6 to TRBJ1-1; 7 bases align to TRBD1. Germline CDR1 reads MNHNY; CDR2 reads SVGAGI (reference sequence). V trimming: 4 bases; J trimming: 2 bases; junction bases outside the gene matches: 4. The CDR3 is made up of 14 amino acids. CDR3 DNA sequence: TGTGCCAGCAGTTCTCGACAGGGAAACACTGAAGCTTTCTTT. Protein: CASSSRQGNTEAFF.